A selection of T cell receptor beta chains follows, all from one sample in a study of T cell responses to AZD1222 COVID-19 vaccine. The assay was immunoSEQ multiplex PCR, and TCRdb's table has in-frame clones only and misses some. The repertoire includes some 96,000 clones, roughly 90% of them detected once, and 2% to 2.5% sits in the top ten. The source was peripheral blood, collected on day 0 of AZD1222 vaccination. Receptors originate from an adult in good health. Both conserved end residues are part of each CDR3. Each record gives: clone size, D gene, J gene, V gene, CDR3 DNA, CDR3 protein. The D gene is left open where the match is weak. The listing skips clone size in some rows; elsewhere it reads once, few, many or a size class.

- | - | TRBJ1-1 | TRBV11-3 | TGTGCCAGCAGCTTGGAGGGAGGCACTGAAGCTTTCTTT | CASSLEGGTEAFF
- | TRBD2 | TRBJ2-7 | TRBV18 | TGTGCCAGCTCACGGACTAGCGGAGGCGGTTACGAGCAGTACTTC | CASSRTSGGGYEQYF
- | TRBD1 | TRBJ1-1 | TRBV5-1 | TGCGCCAGCAGCTTCCTCACGCGACAGGGGGAGGTGGTTACTGAAGCTTTCTTT | CASSFLTRQGEVVTEAFF
- | - | TRBJ1-5 | TRBV27 | TGTGCCAGCAGCCCGAGTTCGATTTACGGATTCAATCAGCCCCAGCATTTT | CASSPSSIYGFNQPQHF
- | - | TRBJ2-5 | TRBV5-5 | TGTGCCAGCAGCTTTGTACATACCCAGCGTGAAGAGACCCAGTACTTC | CASSFVHTQREETQYF
- | TRBD1 | TRBJ1-3 | TRBV19 | TGTGCCAGCGAGCCACGACAGGGGTTAGACCCTGGAAACACCATATATTTT | CASEPRQGLDPGNTIYF
- | - | TRBJ1-2 | TRBV6-5 | TGTGCCAGCAGTTACTCGTACAGCAACTATGGCTACACCTTC | CASSYSYSNYGYTF
- | TRBD1 | TRBJ1-6 | TRBV9 | TGTGCCAGCAGCGTCAGGGGGGAAAATTCACCCCTCCACTTT | CASSVRGENSPLHF
- | - | TRBJ2-1 | TRBV12-5 | TGTGCTAGTGGTGGGGCTAGGGGCAGAAACAATGAGCAGTTCTTC | CASGGARGRNNEQFF
- | - | TRBJ1-1 | TRBV29-1 | TGCAGCGTTTATACGAACACTGAAGCTTTCTTT | CSVYTNTEAFF
- | TRBD1 | TRBJ2-3 | TRBV2 | TGTGCCAGCAGACGAAGGACAGGGTCGCCAGATACGCAGTATTTT | CASRRRTGSPDTQYF
- | - | TRBJ2-7 | TRBV12-3/TRBV12-4 | TGTGCCAGCAGTTCAGGGTCGCTAGTCGAGCAGTACTTC | CASSSGSLVEQYF
- | - | TRBJ1-2 | TRBV3-1/TRBV3-2 | TGTGCCAGCAGCCAAAGCATAGGACCCATTGGCTACACCTTC | CASSQSIGPIGYTF
- | - | TRBJ1-1 | TRBV6-2/TRBV6-3 | TGTGCCAGCAGTTACTTATATGAAGCTTTCTTT | CASSYLYEAFF
once | - | TRBJ1-1 | TRBV5-1 | TGCGCCAGCAGCTTGGGACAGGTGAACACTGAAGCTTTCTTT | CASSLGQVNTEAFF
- | - | TRBJ2-1 | TRBV27 | TGTGCCAGCAGTTTAGTGGTAGCTCTCCCCTCTTGTGAGCAGTTCTTC | CASSLVVALPSCEQFF
- | - | TRBJ2-3 | TRBV7-9 | TGTGCCAGCAGCTCCCTTAGCGGCGCGACAACCACAGATACGCAGTATTTT | CASSSLSGATTTDTQYF
- | TRBD1 | TRBJ2-7 | TRBV27 | TGTGCCAGCAGTCCACAGGGGATCTCCTACGAGCAGTACTTC | CASSPQGISYEQYF